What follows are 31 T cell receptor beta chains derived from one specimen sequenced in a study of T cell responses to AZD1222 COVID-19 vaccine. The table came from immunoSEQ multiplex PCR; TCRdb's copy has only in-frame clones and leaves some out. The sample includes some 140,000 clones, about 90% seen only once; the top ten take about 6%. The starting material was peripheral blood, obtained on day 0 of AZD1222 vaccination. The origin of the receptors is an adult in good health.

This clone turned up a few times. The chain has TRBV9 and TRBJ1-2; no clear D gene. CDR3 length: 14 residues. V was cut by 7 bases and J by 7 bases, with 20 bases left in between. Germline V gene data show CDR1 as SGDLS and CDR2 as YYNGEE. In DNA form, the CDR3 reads TGTGCCAGCTCCCCTGACGGAAGGGCTGCTGGCTACACCTTC. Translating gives CASSPDGRAAGYTF.

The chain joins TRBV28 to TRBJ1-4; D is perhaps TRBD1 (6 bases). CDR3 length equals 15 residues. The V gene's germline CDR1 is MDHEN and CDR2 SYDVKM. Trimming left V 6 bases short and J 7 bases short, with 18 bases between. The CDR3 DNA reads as TGTGCCAGCAGCAACGGGCCGCGGGGGGCTGAAAAACTGTTTTTT. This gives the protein CASSNGPRGAEKLFF.

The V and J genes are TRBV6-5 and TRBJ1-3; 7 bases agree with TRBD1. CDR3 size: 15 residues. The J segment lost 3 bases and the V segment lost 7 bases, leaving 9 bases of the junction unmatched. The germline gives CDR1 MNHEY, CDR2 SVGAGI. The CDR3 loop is CASNVQGVNGNTIYF. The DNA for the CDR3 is TGTGCCAGCAATGTGCAGGGGGTAAATGGAAACACCATATATTTT.

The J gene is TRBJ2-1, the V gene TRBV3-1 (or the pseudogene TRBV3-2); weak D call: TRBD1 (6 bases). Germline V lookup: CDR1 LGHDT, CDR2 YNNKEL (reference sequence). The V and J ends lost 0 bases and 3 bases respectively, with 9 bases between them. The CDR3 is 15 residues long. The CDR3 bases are TGTGCCAGCAGCCAAGATCGGACAGACTACAATGAGCAGTTCTTC. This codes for CASSQDRTDYNEQFF.

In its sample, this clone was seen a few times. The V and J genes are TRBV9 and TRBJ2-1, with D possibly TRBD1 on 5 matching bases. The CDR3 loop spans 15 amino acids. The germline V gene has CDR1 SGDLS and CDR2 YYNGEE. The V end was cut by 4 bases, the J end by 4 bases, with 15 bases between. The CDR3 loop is CASSIPREGYNEQFF. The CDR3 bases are TGTGCCAGCAGCATCCCCAGGGAAGGGTACAATGAGCAGTTCTTC.

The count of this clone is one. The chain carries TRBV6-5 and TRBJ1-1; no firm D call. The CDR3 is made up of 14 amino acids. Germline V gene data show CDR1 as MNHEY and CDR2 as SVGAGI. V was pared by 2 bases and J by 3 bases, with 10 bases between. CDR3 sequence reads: CASSYRGLHTEAFF. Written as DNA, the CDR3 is TGTGCCAGCAGTTACAGAGGGCTACACACTGAAGCTTTCTTT.

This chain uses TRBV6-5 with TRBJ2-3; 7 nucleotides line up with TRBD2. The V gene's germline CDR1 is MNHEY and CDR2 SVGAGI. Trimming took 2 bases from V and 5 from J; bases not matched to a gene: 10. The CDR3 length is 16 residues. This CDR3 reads CASSYTGRAEKDTQYF. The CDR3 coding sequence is TGTGCCAGCAGTTACACGGGGAGGGCCGAAAAAGATACGCAGTATTTT.

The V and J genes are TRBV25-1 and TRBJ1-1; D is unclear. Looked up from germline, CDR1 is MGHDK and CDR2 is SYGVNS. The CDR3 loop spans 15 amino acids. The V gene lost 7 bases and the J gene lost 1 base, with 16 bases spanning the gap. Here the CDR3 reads CASNGFGGKNTEAFF. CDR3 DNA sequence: TGTGCCAGCAACGGGTTTGGAGGGAAGAACACTGAAGCTTTCTTT.

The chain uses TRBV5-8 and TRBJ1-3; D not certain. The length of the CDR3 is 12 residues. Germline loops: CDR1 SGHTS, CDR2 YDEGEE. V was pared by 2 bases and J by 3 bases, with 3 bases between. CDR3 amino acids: CASSLGGNTIYF. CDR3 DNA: TGTGCCAGCAGCTTAGGTGGAAACACCATATATTTT.

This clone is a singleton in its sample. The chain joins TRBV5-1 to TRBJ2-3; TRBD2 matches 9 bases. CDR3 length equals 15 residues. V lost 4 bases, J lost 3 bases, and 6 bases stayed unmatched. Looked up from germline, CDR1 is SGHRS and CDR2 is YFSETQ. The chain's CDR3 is CASSGASGRTDTQYF. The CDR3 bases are TGCGCCAGCAGCGGAGCCAGCGGGAGGACAGATACGCAGTATTTT.

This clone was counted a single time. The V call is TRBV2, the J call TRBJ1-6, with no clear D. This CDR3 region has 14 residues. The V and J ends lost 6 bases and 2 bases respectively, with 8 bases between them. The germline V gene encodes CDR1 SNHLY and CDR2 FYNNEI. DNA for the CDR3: TGTGCCAGCAGCTACAAGACCTATAATTCACCCCTCCACTTT. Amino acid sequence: CASSYKTYNSPLHF. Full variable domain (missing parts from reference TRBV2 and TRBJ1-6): EPEVTQTPSHQVTQMGQEVILRCVPISNHLYFYWYRQILGQKVEFLVSFYNNEISEKSEIFDDQFSVERPDGSNFTLKIRSTKLEDSAMYFCASSYKTYNSPLHFGNGTRLTVT.

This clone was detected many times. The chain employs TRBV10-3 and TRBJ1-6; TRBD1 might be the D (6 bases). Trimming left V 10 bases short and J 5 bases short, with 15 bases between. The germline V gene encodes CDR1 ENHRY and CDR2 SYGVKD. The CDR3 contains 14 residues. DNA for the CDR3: TGTGCCAGGGGGACTGGACAGAATAATTCACCCCTCCACTTT. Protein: CARGTGQNNSPLHF.

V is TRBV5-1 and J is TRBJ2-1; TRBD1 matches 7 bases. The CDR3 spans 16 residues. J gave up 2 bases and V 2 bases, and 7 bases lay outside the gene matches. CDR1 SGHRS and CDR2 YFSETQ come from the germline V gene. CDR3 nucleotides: TGCGCCAGCAGCTTTCCCCAGCAGGGGGCCTACAATGAGCAGTTCTTC. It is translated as CASSFPQQGAYNEQFF.

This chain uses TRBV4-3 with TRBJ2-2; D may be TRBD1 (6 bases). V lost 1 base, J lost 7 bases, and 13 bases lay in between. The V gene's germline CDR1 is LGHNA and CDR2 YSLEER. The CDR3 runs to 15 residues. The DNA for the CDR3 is TGCGCCAGCAGCCAAGTTCAGGGGTATATCGGGGAGCTGTTTTTT. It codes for CASSQVQGYIGELFF.

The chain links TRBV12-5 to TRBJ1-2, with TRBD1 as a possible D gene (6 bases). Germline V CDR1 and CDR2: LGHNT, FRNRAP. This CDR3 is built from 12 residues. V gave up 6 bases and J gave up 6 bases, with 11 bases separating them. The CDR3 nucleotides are TGTGCTAGTGGCCCGGGGGCGGATGGCTACACCTTC. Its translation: CASGPGADGYTF.

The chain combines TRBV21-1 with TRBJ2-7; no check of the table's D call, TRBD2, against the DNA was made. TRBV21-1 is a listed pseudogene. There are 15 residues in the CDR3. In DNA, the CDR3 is TGTGCCAGCAGCAAAGATCGAATTGGGAGTGGGAAGCAGTACTTC. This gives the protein CASSKDRIGSGKQYF.

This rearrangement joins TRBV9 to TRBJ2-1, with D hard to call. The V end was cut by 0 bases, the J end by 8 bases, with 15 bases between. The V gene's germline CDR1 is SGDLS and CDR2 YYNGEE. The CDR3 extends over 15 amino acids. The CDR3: CASSVDSLNGYEQFF. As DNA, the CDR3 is TGTGCCAGCAGCGTAGATTCCCTGAACGGTTATGAGCAGTTCTTC.

This CDR3 reads CASSTIAGGGYNEQFF. The CDR3 DNA follows: TGTGCCAGCAGCACAATAGCGGGAGGCGGTTACAATGAGCAGTTCTTC. This chain joins TRBV7-3 and TRBJ2-1; the match to TRBD2 covers 10 bases. The trim removed 5 bases at V and 4 bases at J, leaving 8 bases unmatched. There are 16 residues in the CDR3. The germline V gene has CDR1 SGHTA and CDR2 FQGTGA.

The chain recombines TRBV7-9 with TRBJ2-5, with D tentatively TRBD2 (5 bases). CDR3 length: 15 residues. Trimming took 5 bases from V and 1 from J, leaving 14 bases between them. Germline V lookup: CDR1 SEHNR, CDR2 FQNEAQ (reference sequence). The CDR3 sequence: CASSPVGGLQETQYF. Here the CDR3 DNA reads TGTGCCAGCAGCCCGGTAGGAGGACTCCAAGAGACCCAGTACTTC.

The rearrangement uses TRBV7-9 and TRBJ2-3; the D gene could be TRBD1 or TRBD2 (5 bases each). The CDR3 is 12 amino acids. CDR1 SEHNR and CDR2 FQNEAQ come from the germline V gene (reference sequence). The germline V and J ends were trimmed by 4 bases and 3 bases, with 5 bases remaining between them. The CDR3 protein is CASSWGTDTQYF. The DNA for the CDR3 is TGTGCCAGCAGCTGGGGGACAGATACGCAGTATTTT.

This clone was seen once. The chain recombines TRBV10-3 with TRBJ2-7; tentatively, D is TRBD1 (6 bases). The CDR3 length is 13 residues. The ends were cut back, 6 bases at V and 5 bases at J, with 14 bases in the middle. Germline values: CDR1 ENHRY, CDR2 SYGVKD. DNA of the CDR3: TGTGCCATCAGACAGGGTACGCCAAACGAGCAGTACTTC. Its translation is CAIRQGTPNEQYF.

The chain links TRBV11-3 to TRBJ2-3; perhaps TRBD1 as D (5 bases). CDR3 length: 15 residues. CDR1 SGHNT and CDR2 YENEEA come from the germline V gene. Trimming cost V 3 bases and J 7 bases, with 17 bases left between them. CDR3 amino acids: CASSLGQTGRNTQYF. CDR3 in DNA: TGTGCCAGCAGCTTGGGGCAGACTGGTCGGAATACGCAGTATTTT.

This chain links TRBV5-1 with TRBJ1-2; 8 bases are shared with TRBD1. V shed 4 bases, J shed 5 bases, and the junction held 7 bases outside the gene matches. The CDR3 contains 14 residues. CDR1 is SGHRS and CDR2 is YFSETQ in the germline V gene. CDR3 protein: CASSPDRAQYGYTF. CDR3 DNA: TGCGCCAGCAGCCCGGACAGGGCCCAATATGGCTACACCTTC. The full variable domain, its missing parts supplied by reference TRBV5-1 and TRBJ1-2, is KAGVTQTPRYLIKTRGQQVTLSCSPISGHRSVSWYQQTPGQGLQFLFEYFSETQRNKGNFPGRFSGRQFSNSRSEMNVSTLELGDSALYLCASSPDRAQYGYTFGSGTRLTVV.

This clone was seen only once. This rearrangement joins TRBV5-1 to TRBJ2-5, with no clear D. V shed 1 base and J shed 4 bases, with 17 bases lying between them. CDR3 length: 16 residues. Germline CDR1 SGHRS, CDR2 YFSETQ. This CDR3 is CASSLSSASRIETQYF. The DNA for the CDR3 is TGCGCCAGCAGCTTGAGCTCGGCCTCCCGGATAGAGACCCAGTACTTC.

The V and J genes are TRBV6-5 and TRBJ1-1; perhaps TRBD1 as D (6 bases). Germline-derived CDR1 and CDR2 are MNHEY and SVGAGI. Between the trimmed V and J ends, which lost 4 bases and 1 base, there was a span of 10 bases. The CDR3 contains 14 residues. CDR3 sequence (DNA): TGTGCCAGCAGTTGGACAGAGGGGAACACTGAAGCTTTCTTT. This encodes CASSWTEGNTEAFF.

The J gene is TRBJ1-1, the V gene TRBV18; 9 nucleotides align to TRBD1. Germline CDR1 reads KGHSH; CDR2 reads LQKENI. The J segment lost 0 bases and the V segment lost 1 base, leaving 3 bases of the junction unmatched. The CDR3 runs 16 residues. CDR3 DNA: TGTGCCAGCTCACCACTCGGGACAGGGATGAACACTGAAGCTTTCTTT. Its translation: CASSPLGTGMNTEAFF.

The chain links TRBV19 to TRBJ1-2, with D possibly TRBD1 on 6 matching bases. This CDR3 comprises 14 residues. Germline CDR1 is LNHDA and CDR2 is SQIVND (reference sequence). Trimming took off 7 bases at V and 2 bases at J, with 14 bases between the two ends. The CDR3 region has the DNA TGTGCCAGTACTCCAGACAGGTGGAACTATGGCTACACCTTC. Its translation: CASTPDRWNYGYTF.

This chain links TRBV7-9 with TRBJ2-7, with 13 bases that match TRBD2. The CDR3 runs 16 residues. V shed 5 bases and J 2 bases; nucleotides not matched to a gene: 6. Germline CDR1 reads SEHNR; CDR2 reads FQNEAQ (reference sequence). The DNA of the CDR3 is TGTGCCAGCAGCGTAGGACTAGCGGGAGTCCCCTACGAGCAGTACTTC. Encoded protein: CASSVGLAGVPYEQYF.

The CDR3 loop is CAIRDGKSTNEKLFF. Written as DNA, the CDR3 is TGTGCCATCAGGGACGGTAAATCAACTAATGAAAAACTGTTTTTT. The chain has TRBV6-4 and TRBJ1-4, with D perhaps matching TRBD1 (5 bases). The CDR3 extends over 15 amino acids. Germline V gene sequence: CDR1 MRHNA, CDR2 SNTAGT. Trimming took off 10 bases at V and 0 bases at J, with 15 bases between the two ends.

As DNA, the CDR3 is TGTGCCAGCAGTACAGGGCCCACTGAAGCTTTCTTT. This codes for CASSTGPTEAFF. The chain employs TRBV6-2 or TRBV6-3 and TRBJ1-1, with a weak D call TRBD1 (6 bases). V shed 5 bases and J shed 4 bases, with 8 bases lying between them. The germline V gene has CDR1 MNHEY and CDR2 SVGEGT. The CDR3 contains 12 residues.

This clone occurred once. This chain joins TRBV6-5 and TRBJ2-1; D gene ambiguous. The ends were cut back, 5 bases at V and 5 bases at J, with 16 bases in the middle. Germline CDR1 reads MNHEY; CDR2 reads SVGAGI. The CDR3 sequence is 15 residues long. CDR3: CASSRVFGQDNEQFF. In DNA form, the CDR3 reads TGTGCCAGCAGTAGGGTCTTCGGGCAGGACAATGAGCAGTTCTTC.